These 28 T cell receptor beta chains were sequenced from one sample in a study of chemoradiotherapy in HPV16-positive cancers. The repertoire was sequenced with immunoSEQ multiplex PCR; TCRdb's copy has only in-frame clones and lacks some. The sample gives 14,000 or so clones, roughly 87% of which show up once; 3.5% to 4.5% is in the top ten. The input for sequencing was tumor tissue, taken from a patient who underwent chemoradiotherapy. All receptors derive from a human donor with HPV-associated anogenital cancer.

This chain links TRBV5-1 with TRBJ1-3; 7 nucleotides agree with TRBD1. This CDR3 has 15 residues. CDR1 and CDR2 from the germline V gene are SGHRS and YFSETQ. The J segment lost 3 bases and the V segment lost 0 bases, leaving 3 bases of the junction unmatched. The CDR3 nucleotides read TGCGCCAGCAGCTTGGACAGGGGATATGGAAACACCATATATTTT. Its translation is CASSLDRGYGNTIYF.

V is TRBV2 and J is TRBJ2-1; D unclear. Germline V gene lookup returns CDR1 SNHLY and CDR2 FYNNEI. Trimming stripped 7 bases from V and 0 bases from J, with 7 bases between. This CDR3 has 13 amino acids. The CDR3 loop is CASNRGSYNEQFF. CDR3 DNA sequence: TGTGCCAGCAATCGCGGCTCCTACAATGAGCAGTTCTTC.

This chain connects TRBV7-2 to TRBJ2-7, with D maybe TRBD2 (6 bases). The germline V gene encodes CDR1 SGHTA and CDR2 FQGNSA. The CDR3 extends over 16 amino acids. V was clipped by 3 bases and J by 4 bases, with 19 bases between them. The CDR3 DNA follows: TGTGCCAGCAGCTTTAAGGGATGGGGGACTGAGTACGAGCAGTACTTC. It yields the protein CASSFKGWGTEYEQYF.

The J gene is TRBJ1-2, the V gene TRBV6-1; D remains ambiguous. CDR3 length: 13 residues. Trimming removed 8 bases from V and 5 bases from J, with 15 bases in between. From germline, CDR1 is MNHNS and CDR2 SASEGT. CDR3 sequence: CASSPPDFYGYTF. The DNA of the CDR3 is TGTGCCAGCTCTCCTCCGGACTTTTATGGCTACACCTTC.

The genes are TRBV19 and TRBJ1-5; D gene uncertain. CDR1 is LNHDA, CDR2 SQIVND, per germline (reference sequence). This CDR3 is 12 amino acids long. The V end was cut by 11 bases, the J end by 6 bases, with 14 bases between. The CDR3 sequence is CAVGPRTQPQHF. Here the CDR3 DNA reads TGTGCCGTAGGACCAAGGACTCAGCCCCAGCATTTT.

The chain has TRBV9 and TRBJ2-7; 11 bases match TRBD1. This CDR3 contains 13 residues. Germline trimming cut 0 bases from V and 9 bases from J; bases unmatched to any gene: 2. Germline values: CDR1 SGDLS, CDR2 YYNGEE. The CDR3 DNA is TGTGCCAGCAGCGTAGTGGACAGGGGGCGGCAGTACTTC. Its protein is CASSVVDRGRQYF. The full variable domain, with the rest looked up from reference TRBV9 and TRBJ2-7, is DSGVTQTPKHLITATGQRVTLRCSPRSGDLSVYWYQQSLDQGLQFLIQYYNGEERAKGNILERFSAQQFPDLHSELNLSSLELGDSALYFCASSVVDRGRQYFGPGTRLTVT.

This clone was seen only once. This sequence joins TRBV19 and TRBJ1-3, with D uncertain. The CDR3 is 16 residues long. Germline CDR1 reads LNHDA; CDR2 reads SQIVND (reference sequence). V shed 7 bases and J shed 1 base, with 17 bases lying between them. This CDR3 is CASTPGGRASGNTIYF. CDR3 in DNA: TGTGCCAGTACCCCCGGTGGAAGGGCGTCTGGAAACACCATATATTTT.

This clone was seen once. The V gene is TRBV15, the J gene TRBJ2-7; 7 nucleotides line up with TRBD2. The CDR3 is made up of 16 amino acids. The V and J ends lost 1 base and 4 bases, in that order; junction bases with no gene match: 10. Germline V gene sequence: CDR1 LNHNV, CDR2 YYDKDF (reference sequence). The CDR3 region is CATSRGPAGKGYEQYF. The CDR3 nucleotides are TGTGCCACCAGCAGAGGTCCAGCGGGAAAGGGGTACGAGCAGTACTTC.

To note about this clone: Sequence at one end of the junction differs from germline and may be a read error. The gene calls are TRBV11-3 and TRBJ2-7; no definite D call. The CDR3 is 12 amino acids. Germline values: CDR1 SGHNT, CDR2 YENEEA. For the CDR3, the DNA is TGTGCCAGCAGCCCCGAGCCGGGTAAGATGAACTTC. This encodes CASSPEPGKMNF. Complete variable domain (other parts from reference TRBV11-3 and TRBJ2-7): EAGVVQSPRYKIIEKKQPVAFWCNPISGHNTLYWYLQNLGQGPELLIRYENEEAVDDSQLPKDRFSAERLKGVDSTLKIQPAELGDSAVYLCASSPEPGKMNFGPGTRLTVT.

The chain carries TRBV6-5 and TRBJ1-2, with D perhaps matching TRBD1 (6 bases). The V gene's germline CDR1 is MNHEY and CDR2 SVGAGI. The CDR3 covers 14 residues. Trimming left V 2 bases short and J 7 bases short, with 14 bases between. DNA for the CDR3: TGTGCCAGCAGTTACGAGGCAGGGGTTAGTGGCTACACCTTC. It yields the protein CASSYEAGVSGYTF.

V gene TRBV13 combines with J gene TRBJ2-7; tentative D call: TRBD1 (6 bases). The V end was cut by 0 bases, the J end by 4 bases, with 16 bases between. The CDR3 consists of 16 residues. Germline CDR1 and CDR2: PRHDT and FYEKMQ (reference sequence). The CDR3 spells CASSLGARGRGYEQYF. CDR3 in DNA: TGTGCCAGCAGCTTAGGGGCCAGGGGAAGAGGGTACGAGCAGTACTTC.

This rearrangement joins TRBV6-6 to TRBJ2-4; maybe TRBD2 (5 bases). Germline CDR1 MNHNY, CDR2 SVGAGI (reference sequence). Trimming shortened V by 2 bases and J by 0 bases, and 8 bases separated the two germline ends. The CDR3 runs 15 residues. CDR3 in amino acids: CASSYGGLAKNIQYF. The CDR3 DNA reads TGTGCCAGCAGTTACGGAGGTCTAGCCAAAAACATTCAGTACTTC.

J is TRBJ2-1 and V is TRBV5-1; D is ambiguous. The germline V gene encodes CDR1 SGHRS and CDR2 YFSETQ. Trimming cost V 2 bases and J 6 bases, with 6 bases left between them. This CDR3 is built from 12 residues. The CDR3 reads CASSFSTNEQFF. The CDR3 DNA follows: TGCGCCAGCAGCTTCTCCACCAATGAGCAGTTCTTC.

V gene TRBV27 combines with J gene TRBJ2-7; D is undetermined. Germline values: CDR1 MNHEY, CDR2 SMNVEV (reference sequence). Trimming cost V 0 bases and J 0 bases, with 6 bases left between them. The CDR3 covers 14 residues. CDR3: CASSLSFSSYEQYF. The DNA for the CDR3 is TGTGCCAGCAGTTTATCCTTTAGCTCCTACGAGCAGTACTTC.

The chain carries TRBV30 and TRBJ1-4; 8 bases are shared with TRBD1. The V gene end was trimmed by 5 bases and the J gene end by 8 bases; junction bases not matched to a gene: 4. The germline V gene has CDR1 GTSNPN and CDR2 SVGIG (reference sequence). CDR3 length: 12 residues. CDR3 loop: CAWDRGEEKLFF. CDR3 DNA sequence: TGTGCCTGGGACAGGGGAGAAGAAAAACTGTTTTTT. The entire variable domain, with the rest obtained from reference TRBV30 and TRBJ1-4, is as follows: SQTIHQWPATLVQPVGSPLSLECTVEGTSNPNLYWYRQAAGRGLQLLFYSVGIGQISSEVPQNLSASRPQDRQFILSSKKLLLSDSGFYLCAWDRGEEKLFFGSGTQLSVL.

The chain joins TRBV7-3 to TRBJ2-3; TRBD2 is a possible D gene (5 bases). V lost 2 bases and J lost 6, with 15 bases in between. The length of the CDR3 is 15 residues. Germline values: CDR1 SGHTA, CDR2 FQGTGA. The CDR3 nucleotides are TGTGCCAGCAGCTTATCCCCCACGGGGATGGATACGCAGTATTTT. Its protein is CASSLSPTGMDTQYF.

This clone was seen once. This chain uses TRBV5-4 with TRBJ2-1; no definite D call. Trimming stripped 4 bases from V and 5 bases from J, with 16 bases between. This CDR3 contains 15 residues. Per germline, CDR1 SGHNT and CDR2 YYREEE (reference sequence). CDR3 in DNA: TGTGCCAGCAGCCCTAGACTTGTACAGAACAATGAGCAGTTCTTC. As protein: CASSPRLVQNNEQFF.

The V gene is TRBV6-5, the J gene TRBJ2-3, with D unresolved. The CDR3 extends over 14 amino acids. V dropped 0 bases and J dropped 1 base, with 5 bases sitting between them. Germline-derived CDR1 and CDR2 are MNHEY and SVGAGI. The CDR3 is CASSYSRGTDTQYF. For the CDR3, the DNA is TGTGCCAGCAGTTACTCGAGAGGCACAGATACGCAGTATTTT.

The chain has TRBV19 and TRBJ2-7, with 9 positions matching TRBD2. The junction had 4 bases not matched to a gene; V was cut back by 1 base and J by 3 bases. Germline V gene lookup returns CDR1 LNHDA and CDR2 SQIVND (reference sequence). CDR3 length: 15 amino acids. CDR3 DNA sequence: TGTGCCAGTAGTATAGGTGGTAGCGGGAGCTACGAGCAGTACTTC. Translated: CASSIGGSGSYEQYF.

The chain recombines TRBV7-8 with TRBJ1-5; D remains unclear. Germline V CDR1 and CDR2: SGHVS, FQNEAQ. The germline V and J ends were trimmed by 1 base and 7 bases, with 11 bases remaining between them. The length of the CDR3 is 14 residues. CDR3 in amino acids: CASSLVNFRQPQHF. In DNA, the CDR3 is TGTGCCAGCAGCTTAGTAAATTTCCGGCAGCCCCAGCATTTT.

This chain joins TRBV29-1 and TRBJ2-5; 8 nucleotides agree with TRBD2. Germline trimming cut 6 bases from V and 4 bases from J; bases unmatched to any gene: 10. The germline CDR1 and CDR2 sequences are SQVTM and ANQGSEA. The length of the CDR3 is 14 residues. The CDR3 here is CSVAKGLAGETQYF. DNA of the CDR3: TGCAGCGTCGCTAAAGGCCTAGCGGGAGAGACCCAGTACTTC.

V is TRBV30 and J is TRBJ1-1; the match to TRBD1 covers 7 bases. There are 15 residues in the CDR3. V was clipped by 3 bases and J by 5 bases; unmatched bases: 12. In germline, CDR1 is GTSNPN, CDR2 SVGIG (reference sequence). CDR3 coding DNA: TGTGCCTGGAGGGACGTTTACGCAGGGGGAACTGAAGCTTTCTTT. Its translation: CAWRDVYAGGTEAFF.

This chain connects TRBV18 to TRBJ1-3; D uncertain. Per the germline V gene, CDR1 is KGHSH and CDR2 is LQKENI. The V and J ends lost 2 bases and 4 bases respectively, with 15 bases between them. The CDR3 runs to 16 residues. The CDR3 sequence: CASSPSASGPGNTIYF. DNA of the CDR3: TGTGCCAGCTCACCATCAGCCTCCGGACCCGGAAACACCATATATTTT.

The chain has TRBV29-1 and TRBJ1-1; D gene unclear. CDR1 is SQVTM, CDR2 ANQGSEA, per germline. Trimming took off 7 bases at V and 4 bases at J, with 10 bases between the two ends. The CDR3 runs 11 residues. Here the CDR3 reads CSARWGTEAFF. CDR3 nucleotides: TGCAGCGCGAGGTGGGGCACTGAAGCTTTCTTT.

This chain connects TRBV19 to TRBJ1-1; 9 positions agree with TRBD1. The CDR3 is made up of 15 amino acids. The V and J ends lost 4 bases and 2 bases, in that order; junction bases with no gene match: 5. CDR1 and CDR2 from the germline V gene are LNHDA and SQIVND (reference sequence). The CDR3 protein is CASSTRQGGNTEAFF. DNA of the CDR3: TGTGCCAGTAGTACAAGACAGGGGGGCAACACTGAAGCTTTCTTT.

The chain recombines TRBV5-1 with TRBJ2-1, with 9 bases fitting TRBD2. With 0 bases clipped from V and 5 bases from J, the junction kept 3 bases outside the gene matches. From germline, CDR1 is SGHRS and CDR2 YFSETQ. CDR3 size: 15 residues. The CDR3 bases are TGCGCCAGCAGCTTGGTGCCTAGCGGGAACAATGAGCAGTTCTTC. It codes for CASSLVPSGNNEQFF.

This CDR3 reads CASSESGQHQGYEQYF. As DNA, the CDR3 is TGTGCCAGCAGTGAGTCGGGACAGCATCAGGGTTACGAGCAGTACTTC. This chain links TRBV2 with TRBJ2-7, with TRBD1 matching over 7 bases. V shed 3 bases and J 4 bases; nucleotides not matched to a gene: 12. The CDR3 runs to 16 residues. Germline CDR1 reads SNHLY; CDR2 reads FYNNEI. The variable domain in full, completed from reference TRBV2 and TRBJ2-7, reads EPEVTQTPSHQVTQMGQEVILRCVPISNHLYFYWYRQILGQKVEFLVSFYNNEISEKSEIFDDQFSVERPDGSNFTLKIRSTKLEDSAMYFCASSESGQHQGYEQYFGPGTRLTVT.

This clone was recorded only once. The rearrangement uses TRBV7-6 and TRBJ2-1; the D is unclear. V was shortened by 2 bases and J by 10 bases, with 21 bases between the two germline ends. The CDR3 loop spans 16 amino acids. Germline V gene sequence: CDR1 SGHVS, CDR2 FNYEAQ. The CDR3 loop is CASSLSQAGSKREQFF. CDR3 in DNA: TGTGCCAGCAGCTTATCTCAGGCAGGCTCCAAAAGAGAGCAGTTCTTC.